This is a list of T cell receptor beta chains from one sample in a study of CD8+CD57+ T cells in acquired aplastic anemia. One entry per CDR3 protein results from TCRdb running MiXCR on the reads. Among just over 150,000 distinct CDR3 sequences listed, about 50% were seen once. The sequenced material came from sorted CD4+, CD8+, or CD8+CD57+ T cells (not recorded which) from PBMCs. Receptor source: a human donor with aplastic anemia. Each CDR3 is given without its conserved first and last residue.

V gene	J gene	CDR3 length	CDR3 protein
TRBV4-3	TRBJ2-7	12	ASSPTASFPEQY
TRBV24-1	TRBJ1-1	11	ATSLTGYTEAF
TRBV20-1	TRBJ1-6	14	SARGRRQPRNSPLH
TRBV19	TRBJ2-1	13	ASSLGLTGGNEQF
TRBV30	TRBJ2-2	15	AWSAPGLAGVGGELF
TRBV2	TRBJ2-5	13	ASRVQGAYQETQY
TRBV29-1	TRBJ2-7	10	SVELGGYEQY
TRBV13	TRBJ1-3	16	ASSLNPPGVAIGNTIY
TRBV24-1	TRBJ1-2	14	ATSDFHQGEGYGYT
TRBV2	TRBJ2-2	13	ASTLSGTGTGELF
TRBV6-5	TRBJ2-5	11	ASSYSPPETQY
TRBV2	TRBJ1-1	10	ASLNRGSEAF
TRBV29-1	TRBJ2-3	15	SVEDPYVGLSTDTQY
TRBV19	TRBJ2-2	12	ASELAGDTGELF
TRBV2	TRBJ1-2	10	ASKGEGFGYT
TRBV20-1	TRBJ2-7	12	SARGPSGKNEQY
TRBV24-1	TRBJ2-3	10	ASQDGADTQY
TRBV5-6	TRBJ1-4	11	ASSSTGFEKLF
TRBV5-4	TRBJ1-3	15	ASSLYSAAVSGNTIY
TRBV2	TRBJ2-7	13	ASTTRGGGLIEQY
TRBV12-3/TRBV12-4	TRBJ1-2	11	ASSPGSSYGYT
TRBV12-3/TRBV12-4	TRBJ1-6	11	ASSPGYNSPLH
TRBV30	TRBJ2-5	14	AWGGLAGVSTETQY
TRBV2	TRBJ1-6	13	ASSGQGAGSSPLH
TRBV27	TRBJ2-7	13	ASRISPPGTYEQY
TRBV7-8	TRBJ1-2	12	ASSLGGANYGYT
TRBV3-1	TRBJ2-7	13	ASSPLGERPIEQY
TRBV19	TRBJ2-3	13	ASSIEGGGTDTQY
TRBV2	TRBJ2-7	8	ASRAYEQY